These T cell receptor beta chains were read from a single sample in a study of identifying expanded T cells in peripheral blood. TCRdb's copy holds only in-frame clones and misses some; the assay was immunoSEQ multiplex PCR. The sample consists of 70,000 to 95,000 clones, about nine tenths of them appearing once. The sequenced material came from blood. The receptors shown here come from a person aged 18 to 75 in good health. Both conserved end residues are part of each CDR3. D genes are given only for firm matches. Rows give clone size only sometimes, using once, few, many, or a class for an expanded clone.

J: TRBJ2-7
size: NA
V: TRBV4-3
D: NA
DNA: TGCGCCAGCAGCCAAGATCGAGAGGGGGCCTACGAGCAGTACTTC
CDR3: CASSQDREGAYEQYF

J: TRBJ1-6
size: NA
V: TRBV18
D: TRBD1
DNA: TGTGCCAGCTCACCACGCCAAGGGGACAGGGCAAATTCACCCCTCCACTTT
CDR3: CASSPRQGDRANSPLHF

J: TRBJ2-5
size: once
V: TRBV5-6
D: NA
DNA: TGTGCCAGCAGCTTGGCCCCAGCCCAAGAGACCCAGTACTTC
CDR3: CASSLAPAQETQYF

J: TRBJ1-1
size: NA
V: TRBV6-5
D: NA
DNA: TGTGCCAGCACCACTCCGGAGCCACTGGGAGCTTTCTTT
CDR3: CASTTPEPLGAFF

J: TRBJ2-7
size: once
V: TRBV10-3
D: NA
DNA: TGTGCCATCAGTGAGGGGGGGCCTTCCTACGAGCAGTACTTC
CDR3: CAISEGGPSYEQYF

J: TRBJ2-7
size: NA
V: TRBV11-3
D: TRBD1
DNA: TGTGCCAGCAGTTCCGACCGGGACAGCGGTCTCGAGCAGTACTTC
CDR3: CASSSDRDSGLEQYF

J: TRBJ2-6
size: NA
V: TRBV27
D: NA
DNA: TGTGCCAGCAGTTATCTCTCGCAGGGGGGCCTCCCTGGGGCCAACGTCCTGACTTTC
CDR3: CASSYLSQGGLPGANVLTF

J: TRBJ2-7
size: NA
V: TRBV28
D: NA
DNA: TGTGCCAGCAGTTTTAGGGTAAGGAACGAGCAGTACTTC
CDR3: CASSFRVRNEQYF

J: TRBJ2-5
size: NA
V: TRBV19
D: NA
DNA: TGTGCCAGTAGTCGACAGCACCAAGAGACCCAGTACTTC
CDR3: CASSRQHQETQYF

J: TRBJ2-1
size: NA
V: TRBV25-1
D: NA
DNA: TGTGCCAGCAACACCCTGGGGGACAATGAGCAGTTCTTC
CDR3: CASNTLGDNEQFF

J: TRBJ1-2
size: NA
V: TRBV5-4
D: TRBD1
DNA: TGTGCCAGCAGCTCGATACACACACAGGGGAGCTATGGCTACACCTTC
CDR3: CASSSIHTQGSYGYTF

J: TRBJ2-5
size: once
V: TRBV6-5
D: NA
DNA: TGTGCCAGCAATAGGCAGGGGACTGGGGAGACCCAGTACTTC
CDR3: CASNRQGTGETQYF

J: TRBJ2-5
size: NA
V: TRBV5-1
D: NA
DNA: TGCGCCAGCAGCTTCGGGAAAGAGACCCAGTACTTC
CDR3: CASSFGKETQYF

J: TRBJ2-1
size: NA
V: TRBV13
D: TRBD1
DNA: TGTGCCAGCAGCTTAGGCAGGGGACAGGGGATTAACAATGAGCAGTTCTTC
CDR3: CASSLGRGQGINNEQFF

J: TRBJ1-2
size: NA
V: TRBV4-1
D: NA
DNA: TGCGCCAGCAGCCAAGATTCGGGATATGGCTACACCTTC
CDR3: CASSQDSGYGYTF

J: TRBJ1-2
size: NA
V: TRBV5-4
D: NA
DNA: TGTGCCAGCAGCCCCGGGGGGGGGCGCTATGGCTACACCTTC
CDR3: CASSPGGGRYGYTF

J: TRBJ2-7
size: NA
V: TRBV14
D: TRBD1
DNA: TGTGCCAGCAGCCCTTACTCGGGACAGGGGACCGAGCAGTACTTC
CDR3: CASSPYSGQGTEQYF

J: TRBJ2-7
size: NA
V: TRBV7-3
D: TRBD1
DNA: TGTGCCAGCAGCCGGGACAGGGTCAACGAGCAGTACTTC
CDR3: CASSRDRVNEQYF

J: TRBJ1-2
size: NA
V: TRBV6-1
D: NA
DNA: TGTGCCAGCAGCACCCGGGAAGACTATGGCTACACCTTC
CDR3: CASSTREDYGYTF

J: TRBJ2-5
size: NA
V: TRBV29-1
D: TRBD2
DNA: TGCAGCGTTGTAGCGGGAGAAATACAAGAGACCCAGTACTTC
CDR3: CSVVAGEIQETQYF

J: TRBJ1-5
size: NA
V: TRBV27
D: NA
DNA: TGTGCCAGCAGTTTTGATCGAGGGGCGGGTCAGCCCCAGCATTTT
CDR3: CASSFDRGAGQPQHF

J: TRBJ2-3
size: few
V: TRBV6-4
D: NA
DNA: TGTGCCAGCAGTGACGCTTCACAGGGTCCCGATACGCAGTATTTT
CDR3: CASSDASQGPDTQYF

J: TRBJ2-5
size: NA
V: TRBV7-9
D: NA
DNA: TGTGCCAGCAGCTCGGGGATCGGCGGGGAGACCCAGTACTTC
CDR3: CASSSGIGGETQYF

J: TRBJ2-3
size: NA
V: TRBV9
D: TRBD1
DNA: TGTGCCAGCAGCCCCGGACAGGGGGATTCCACAGATACGCAGTATTTT
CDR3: CASSPGQGDSTDTQYF

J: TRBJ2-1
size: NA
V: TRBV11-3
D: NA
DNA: TGTGCCAGCAGCTCCGCGGGCCTAGAGGGTTTCAATGAGCAGTTCTTC
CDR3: CASSSAGLEGFNEQFF

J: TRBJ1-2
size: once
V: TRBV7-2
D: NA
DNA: TGTGCCAGCAGCTTAGGCGCAGCTAACTATGGCTACACCTTC
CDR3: CASSLGAANYGYTF

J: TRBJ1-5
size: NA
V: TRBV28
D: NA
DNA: TGTGCCAGCAGTTTATCGGGGGCAGGCAATCAGCCCCAGCATTTT
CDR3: CASSLSGAGNQPQHF

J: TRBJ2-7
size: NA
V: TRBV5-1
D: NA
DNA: TGCGCCAGCAGCTACGGTGGGGGGAGCGGCGAGCAGTACTTC
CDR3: CASSYGGGSGEQYF

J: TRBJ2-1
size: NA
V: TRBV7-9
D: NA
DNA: TGTGCCAGCAGCTTAGAGATAGACATCACCTACAATGAGCAGTTCTTC
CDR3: CASSLEIDITYNEQFF

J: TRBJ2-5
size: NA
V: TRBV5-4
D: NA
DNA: TGTGCCAGCAGCTTGGCCATACAAGAGACCCAGTACTTC
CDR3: CASSLAIQETQYF

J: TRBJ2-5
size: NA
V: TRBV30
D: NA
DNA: TGTGCCTGGAGTGTACTTTCAGGCCAAGAGACCCAGTACTTC
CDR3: CAWSVLSGQETQYF

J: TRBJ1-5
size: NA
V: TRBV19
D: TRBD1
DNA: TGTGCCAGTAGTATTAACAGGGGGTCTCAGCCCCAGCATTTT
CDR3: CASSINRGSQPQHF

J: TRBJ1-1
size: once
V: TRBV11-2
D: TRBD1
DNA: TGTGCCAGCAGCCGAACAGGGGGCTCGGGTGAAGCTTTCTTT
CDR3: CASSRTGGSGEAFF

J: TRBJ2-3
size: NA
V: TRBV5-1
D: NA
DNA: TGCGCCAGCAGCTTGACAGATACTGGTAGCACAGATACGCAGTATTTT
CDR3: CASSLTDTGSTDTQYF

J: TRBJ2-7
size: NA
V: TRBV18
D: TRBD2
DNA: TGTGCCAGCTCCCACGTAGGCCCGGGACTAGCGAAAGGTTACGAGCAGTACTTC
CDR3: CASSHVGPGLAKGYEQYF

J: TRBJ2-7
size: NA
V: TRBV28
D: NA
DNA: TGTGCCAGCAGTTTACCAACCGGGGGTCCCCTCTACGAGCAGTACTTC
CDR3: CASSLPTGGPLYEQYF

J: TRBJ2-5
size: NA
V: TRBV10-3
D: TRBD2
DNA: TGTGCCATCAGTCCTACCGAGCGGGAGAGGGGAGAGACCCAGTACTTC
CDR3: CAISPTERERGETQYF

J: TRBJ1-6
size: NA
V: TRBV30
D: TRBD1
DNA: TGTGCCTGGAGTTACACCGGGACAGGAAATTCACCCCTCCACTTT
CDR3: CAWSYTGTGNSPLHF

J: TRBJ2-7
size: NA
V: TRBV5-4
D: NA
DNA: TGTGCCAGCAGGCCCGAAATAGAAATGAAGGGCCCCCAGCAGTACTTC
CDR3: CASRPEIEMKGPQQYF

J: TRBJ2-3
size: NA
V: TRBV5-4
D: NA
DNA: TGTGCCAGCAGCCCCGGGACCGAGGATACGCAGTATTTT
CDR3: CASSPGTEDTQYF

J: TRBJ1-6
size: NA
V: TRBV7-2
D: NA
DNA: TGTGCCAGCAGCTTGGACAGCTCCTATAATTCACCCCTCCACTTT
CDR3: CASSLDSSYNSPLHF

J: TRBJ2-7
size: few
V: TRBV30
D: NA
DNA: TGTGCCTTCTCGGACAACTCCTACGAGCAGTACTTC
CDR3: CAFSDNSYEQYF

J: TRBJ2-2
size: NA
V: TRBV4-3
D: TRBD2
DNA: TGCGCCAGCAGCCAAGACCTAGCGGGAGTAGGCGGGGAGCTGTTTTTT
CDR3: CASSQDLAGVGGELFF

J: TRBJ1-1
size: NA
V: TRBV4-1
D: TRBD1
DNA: TGCGCCAGCAGCCAAGAAAGAATCCGGGACAGGGGGAAACGGACTGAAGCTTTCTTT
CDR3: CASSQERIRDRGKRTEAFF

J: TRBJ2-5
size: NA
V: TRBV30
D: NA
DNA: TGTGCCTGGAGTGCACTCCGGGACTTTCAAGAGACCCAGTACTTC
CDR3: CAWSALRDFQETQYF

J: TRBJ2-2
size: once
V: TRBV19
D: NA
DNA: TGTGCCAGTAGTCCTTGGGGGGCAGGGGTCTGGACTAGGACCGGGGAGCTGTTTTTT
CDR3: CASSPWGAGVWTRTGELFF

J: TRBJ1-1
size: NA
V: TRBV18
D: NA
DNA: TGTGCCAGCTCACCAACGCAACAGGGGAACACTGAAGCTTTCTTT
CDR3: CASSPTQQGNTEAFF